A single sample is the source of the 22 T cell receptor beta chains below, sequenced in a study of blood T cell repertoires in COVID-19. Clones were sequenced by immunoSEQ multiplex PCR, and TCRdb holds only the in-frame ones, with some missing. Of over 150,000 clones in the sample, over 80% are singletons; the top ten hold around 7%. The sample was peripheral blood. These TCRs come from a woman aged 40 to 50 with COVID-19, enrolled during active disease.

The chain has TRBV25-1 and TRBJ1-3; 9 bases are shared with TRBD1. Germline assignment: CDR1 MGHDK and CDR2 SYGVNS. There are 14 residues in the CDR3. Germline trimming cut 6 bases from V and 1 base from J; bases unmatched to any gene: 1. The CDR3 protein is CASSGQGSGNTIYF. The CDR3 DNA is TGTGCCAGCAGCGGACAGGGGTCTGGAAACACCATATATTTT.

The chain carries TRBV28 and TRBJ2-2; D not resolved. Germline assignment: CDR1 MDHEN and CDR2 SYDVKM. The CDR3 consists of 14 residues. Trimming stripped 5 bases from V and 6 bases from J, with 13 bases between. As DNA, the CDR3 is TGTGCCAGCAGTCAAACTCACAGTCCCGGGGAGCTGTTTTTT. This translates into CASSQTHSPGELFF.

This sequence joins TRBV7-8 and TRBJ1-2; 9 nucleotides align to TRBD1. J gave up 4 bases and V 5 bases, and 11 bases lay outside the gene matches. CDR1 is SGHVS, CDR2 FQNEAQ, per germline. The CDR3 extends over 16 amino acids. The CDR3 region has the DNA TGTGCCAGCAGCCCTAGGGGGGGACAGGGCCCCTATGGCTACACCTTC. It is translated as CASSPRGGQGPYGYTF.

This chain joins TRBV5-1 and TRBJ1-1; TRBD1 matches 8 bases. Losses at the gene ends were 5 bases for V and 6 bases for J; bases not matched to a gene: 12. This CDR3 contains 15 residues. Germline values: CDR1 SGHRS, CDR2 YFSETQ. The CDR3 region is CASSFLDRDVSEAFF. DNA for the CDR3: TGCGCCAGCAGTTTCCTGGACAGGGATGTATCTGAAGCTTTCTTT.

This sequence joins TRBV5-4 and TRBJ1-5, with 8 bases matching TRBD1. From germline, CDR1 is SGHNT and CDR2 YYREEE (reference sequence). This CDR3 comprises 16 residues. V was pared by 4 bases and J by 3 bases, with 9 bases of the junction left unmatched. The CDR3 region has the DNA TGTGCCAGCAGCATCGGGACAGGCAAACCCAATCAGCCCCAGCATTTT. It specifies CASSIGTGKPNQPQHF.

The chain links TRBV6-5 to TRBJ1-2, with D possibly TRBD1 on 6 matching bases. Trimming cost V 5 bases and J 5 bases, with 12 bases left between them. CDR3 size: 13 residues. Germline-derived CDR1 and CDR2 are MNHEY and SVGAGI. CDR3 nucleotides: TGTGCCAGCAGTCCCCCAGGGGATTATGGCTACACCTTC. It translates to CASSPPGDYGYTF.

This chain's CDR3 is CASSDPSIPNGYTF. The CDR3 DNA is TGTGCCAGCAGTGACCCGTCGATTCCTAATGGCTACACCTTC. This rearrangement joins TRBV6-4 to TRBJ1-2; no firm D call. V lost 2 bases and J 6 bases, leaving 13 bases between the germline ends. The CDR3 consists of 14 residues. Germline V gene data show CDR1 as MRHNA and CDR2 as SNTAGT.

This clone was found a few times. The genes are TRBV10-2 and TRBJ2-3; D is unclear. The CDR3 is 13 residues long. The V gene lost 7 bases and the J gene lost 1 base, with 9 bases spanning the gap. The germline V gene has CDR1 WSHSY and CDR2 SAAADI. Written as DNA, the CDR3 is TGCGCCAGCAACTCCTACCGCACAGATACGCAGTATTTT. Translation gives CASNSYRTDTQYF.

V is TRBV29-1 and J is TRBJ1-5; TRBD1 matches 10 bases. The V gene's germline CDR1 is SQVTM and CDR2 ANQGSEA. The V gene end was trimmed by 5 bases and the J gene end by 7 bases; junction bases not matched to a gene: 11. The CDR3 contains 15 residues. The CDR3 region has the DNA TGCAGCGTTAAAGGGGACAGGGGCGCGGGACAGCCCCAGCATTTT. Its protein is CSVKGDRGAGQPQHF.

V is TRBV2 and J is TRBJ1-3; TRBD1 might be the D (6 bases). The germline CDR1 and CDR2 sequences are SNHLY and FYNNEI. V lost 4 bases and J 0 bases, leaving 13 bases between the germline ends. The CDR3 is 16 residues long. CDR3 nucleotide sequence: TGTGCCAGCAGTGTACAGGGCCTGATCTCTGGAAACACCATATATTTT. Encoded protein: CASSVQGLISGNTIYF.

The chain recombines TRBV7-3 with TRBJ1-1; no definite D call. The CDR3 has 13 amino acids. Trimming stripped 5 bases from V and 1 base from J, with 8 bases between. Germline lookup yields CDR1 SGHTA and CDR2 FQGTGA. As DNA, the CDR3 is TGTGCCAGCAGCCTTTATTCGAACACTGAAGCTTTCTTT. Translated, it gives CASSLYSNTEAFF.

The chain couples TRBV19 to TRBJ2-7, with TRBD1 matching 8 bases. The CDR3 totals 14 residues. Germline CDR1 reads LNHDA; CDR2 reads SQIVND (reference sequence). Germline trimming cut 7 bases from V and 6 bases from J; bases unmatched to any gene: 11. CDR3 sequence: CASKVTGDLGEQYF. The CDR3, as DNA: TGTGCCAGTAAGGTGACAGGGGACTTGGGCGAGCAGTACTTC.

The V call is TRBV7-8, the J call TRBJ1-6; D gene unclear. Germline V lookup: CDR1 SGHVS, CDR2 FQNEAQ. This CDR3 comprises 13 residues. Trimming shortened V by 3 bases and J by 7 bases, and 7 bases separated the two germline ends. The CDR3 spells CASSFSENSPLHF. CDR3 sequence (DNA): TGTGCCAGCAGCTTCTCGGAGAATTCACCCCTCCACTTT.

The rearrangement joins TRBV9 to TRBJ1-2; possible D gene TRBD1, 6 bases. Germline assignment: CDR1 SGDLS and CDR2 YYNGEE. CDR3 length equals 17 residues. V was cut by 2 bases and J by 4 bases, with 21 bases left in between. The chain's CDR3 is CASSVGRAQDRIYGYTF. The CDR3, as DNA: TGTGCCAGCAGCGTCGGCCGAGCCCAGGACAGAATCTATGGCTACACCTTC.

This clone appeared a single time. The chain couples TRBV2 to TRBJ1-2, with D possibly being TRBD1 (5 bases). CDR1 SNHLY and CDR2 FYNNEI come from the germline V gene. V dropped 2 bases and J dropped 3 bases, with 10 bases sitting between them. The CDR3 spans 14 residues. The CDR3 loop reads CASSEPGRDYGYTF. In DNA form, the CDR3 reads TGTGCCAGCAGTGAACCAGGGAGGGACTATGGCTACACCTTC. The full variable domain, in which reference TRBV2 and TRBJ1-2 provide the parts outside the CDR3, is EPEVTQTPSHQVTQMGQEVILRCVPISNHLYFYWYRQILGQKVEFLVSFYNNEISEKSEIFDDQFSVERPDGSNFTLKIRSTKLEDSAMYFCASSEPGRDYGYTFGSGTRLTVV.

This chain connects TRBV2 to TRBJ2-3, with 9 bases lining up with TRBD2. The V gene end was trimmed by 5 bases and the J gene end by 4 bases; junction bases not matched to a gene: 10. This CDR3 comprises 16 residues. From germline, CDR1 is SNHLY and CDR2 FYNNEI. In nucleotides, the CDR3 is TGTGCCAGCAGTAGATTTAGCGGGAGACCGCCAGATACGCAGTATTTT. Its protein product is CASSRFSGRPPDTQYF.

This sequence joins TRBV21-1 and TRBJ1-6; whether TRBD1, the table's D call, matches the DNA was not checked. TRBV21-1 is shown as a pseudogene. The CDR3 extends over 16 amino acids. The CDR3 DNA follows: TGTGCCAGCAGCAAAGGCGAGGACAGGGAAAGATCACCCCTCCACTTT. The encoded protein is CASSKGEDRERSPLHF.

The CDR3 bases are TGTGCCAGCAGCCAGACGCCCGGGCGCGGGGGGGACGAGCAGTACTTC. Translated: CASSQTPGRGGDEQYF. J is TRBJ2-7 and V is TRBV7-9; TRBD2 agrees at 9 bases. CDR3 length: 16 amino acids. Germline CDR1 is SEHNR and CDR2 is FQNEAQ (reference sequence). Losses at the gene ends were 5 bases for V and 5 bases for J; bases not matched to a gene: 13.

The CDR3 region is CASRRGQVEAFF. The CDR3 DNA reads TGCGCCAGCAGGAGGGGACAGGTTGAAGCTTTCTTT. The chain has TRBV10-2 and TRBJ1-1, with 8 bases lining up with TRBD1. The junction had 4 bases not matched to a gene; V was cut back by 6 bases and J by 7 bases. The CDR3 spans 12 residues. CDR1 is WSHSY, CDR2 SAAADI, per germline.

V usage is TRBV5-4 and J usage is TRBJ2-4, with 7 bases identical to TRBD1. The CDR3 is made up of 16 amino acids. The germline V gene has CDR1 SGHNT and CDR2 YYREEE (reference sequence). With 4 bases clipped from V and 6 bases from J, the junction kept 13 bases outside the gene matches. Here the CDR3 DNA reads TGTGCCAGCAGCCACCCCTGGGACAGAGGATCAAACATTCAGTACTTC. It encodes CASSHPWDRGSNIQYF.

The genes are TRBV29-1 and TRBJ2-5; no clear D. The germline gives CDR1 SQVTM, CDR2 ANQGSEA. Deletions cut 4 bases from V and 1 base from J, with 10 bases between. The CDR3 spans 13 residues. CDR3 in amino acids: CSVAAQAQETQYF. The CDR3 nucleotides are TGCAGCGTTGCCGCTCAGGCCCAAGAGACCCAGTACTTC.

V and J are TRBV24-1 and TRBJ2-1; 7 bases align to TRBD1. The germline V gene has CDR1 KGHDR and CDR2 SFDVKD. The trim removed 4 bases at V and 0 bases at J, leaving 8 bases unmatched. The CDR3 runs to 17 residues. The CDR3 bases are TGTGCCACCAGTGACCCTAACAGGGGAAACTCCTACAATGAGCAGTTCTTC. Amino acid sequence: CATSDPNRGNSYNEQFF.